The 28 T cell receptor beta chains below all came from one sample that was sequenced in a study of CD8 T cells in Susac syndrome. Reverse transcription of about 0.45 to 1 ug RNA was carried out with random hexamers. TCRdb re-called the immunoSEQ multiplex PCR reads with MiXCR, one entry per CDR3 protein. Here the sample spans roughly 140,000 distinct CDR3 sequences, roughly 94% being singletons. Source material: CD8+ T cells from PBMCs. The receptor source for this set is a human donor with multiple sclerosis.

The gene calls are TRBV12-3 or TRBV12-4 and TRBJ1-6; D is possibly TRBD1 (6 bases). The CDR3 contains 14 residues. V was trimmed by 6 bases and J by 6 bases, leaving 12 bases between them. The CDR3 bases are TGTGCCAGCAGCAAAAAGGGGGGTAATTCACCCCTCCACTTT. Translation: CASSKKGGNSPLHF.

V is TRBV13 and J is TRBJ1-2; D is unclear. This CDR3 spans 16 amino acids. Germline V gives CDR1 PRHDT, CDR2 FYEKMQ (reference sequence). The ends were cut back, 0 bases at V and 5 bases at J, with 16 bases in the middle. The CDR3 nucleotides are TGTGCCAGCAGCTTAGGCTCGGCAGATAGATTGTATGGCTACACCTTC. It encodes CASSLGSADRLYGYTF.

The chain uses TRBV30 and TRBJ1-6; TRBD1 matches 7 bases. Trimming cost V 3 bases and J 10 bases; bases outside gene matches: 12. Germline V gives CDR1 GTSNPN, CDR2 SVGIG (reference sequence). This CDR3 has 15 amino acids. The CDR3 loop is CAWSGPATGRSPLHF. In DNA, the CDR3 is TGTGCCTGGAGCGGTCCTGCGACAGGGAGGTCACCCCTCCACTTT.

This chain joins TRBV9 and TRBJ2-2; D remains unclear. In germline, CDR1 is SGDLS, CDR2 YYNGEE. This CDR3 is built from 15 residues. V was cut by 0 bases and J by 4 bases, with 10 bases left in between. CDR3 nucleotides: TGTGCCAGCAGCGTAGAGGGCCACGCCACCGGGGAGCTGTTTTTT. Its translation is CASSVEGHATGELFF.

This chain links TRBV20-1 with TRBJ2-7; D ambiguous. The V end lost 7 bases, the J end lost 2 bases, and 15 bases lay between the germline ends. CDR1 is DFQATT and CDR2 is SNEGSKA in the germline V gene (reference sequence). This CDR3 comprises 13 residues. The CDR3 loop reads CSVAPEAPYEQYF. The CDR3, as DNA: TGCAGTGTGGCACCTGAGGCCCCCTACGAGCAGTACTTC.

The chain combines TRBV12-3 or TRBV12-4 with TRBJ2-4, with TRBD1 identical over 9 bases. Germline trimming cut 5 bases from V and 4 bases from J; bases unmatched to any gene: 0. This CDR3 spans 13 amino acids. CDR3 coding DNA: TGTGCCAGCAGTGACAGGGGGAAAAACATTCAGTACTTC. Its protein is CASSDRGKNIQYF.

V gene TRBV2 combines with J gene TRBJ2-1; D is unclear. The V end was cut by 6 bases, the J end by 9 bases, with 9 bases between. Germline assignment: CDR1 SNHLY and CDR2 FYNNEI. The CDR3 length is 11 residues. The CDR3 reads CASSELPEQFF. The CDR3 bases are TGTGCCAGCAGCGAGTTGCCTGAGCAGTTCTTC.

The gene calls are TRBV5-6 and TRBJ1-2; D might be TRBD1 (6 bases). CDR3 length equals 15 residues. The V gene's germline CDR1 is SGHDT and CDR2 YYEEEE. The V end lost 8 bases, the J end lost 0 bases, and 17 bases lay between the germline ends. The CDR3 sequence: CASLRDRRANYGYTF. The DNA of the CDR3 is TGTGCCAGTTTAAGAGACAGGAGGGCTAACTATGGCTACACCTTC. Filled out from reference TRBV5-6 and TRBJ1-2, the complete variable domain reads DAGVTQSPTHLIKTRGQQVTLRCSPKSGHDTVSWYQQALGQGPQFIFQYYEEEERQRGNFPDRFSGHQFPNYSSELNVNALLLGDSALYLCASLRDRRANYGYTFGSGTRLTVV.

The rearrangement uses TRBV9 and TRBJ1-5; TRBD1 matches at 9 bases. The V gene end was trimmed by 3 bases and the J gene end by 6 bases; junction bases not matched to a gene: 4. The CDR3 is 14 amino acids. CDR1 and CDR2 (germline): SGDLS, YYNGEE. The CDR3 loop is CASSEWDRAQPQHF. The CDR3 DNA follows: TGTGCCAGCAGCGAGTGGGACAGGGCTCAGCCCCAGCATTTT.

J is TRBJ2-7 and V is TRBV5-4, with 10 bases identical to TRBD1. The V gene's germline CDR1 is SGHNT and CDR2 YYREEE (reference sequence). The CDR3 is 16 amino acids. Germline trimming cut 1 base from V and 3 bases from J; bases unmatched to any gene: 7. This CDR3 reads CASSLRGQGTLYEQYF. The CDR3 DNA follows: TGTGCCAGCAGCTTGCGGGGACAGGGGACACTCTACGAGCAGTACTTC.

The table lists this clonotype with a count of one. This rearrangement joins TRBV9 to TRBJ1-1, with 7 bases lining up with TRBD1. Germline V lookup: CDR1 SGDLS, CDR2 YYNGEE. V lost 4 bases, J lost 1 base, and 4 bases stayed unmatched. The length of the CDR3 is 14 residues. The CDR3: CASSLGGENTEAFF. For the CDR3, the DNA is TGTGCCAGCAGCTTAGGGGGCGAGAACACTGAAGCTTTCTTT.

The chain links TRBV7-9 to TRBJ2-3; a weak D match, TRBD2 (5 bases). This CDR3 has 14 amino acids. Germline loops: CDR1 SEHNR, CDR2 FQNEAQ (reference sequence). The ends were cut back, 5 bases at V and 4 bases at J, with 13 bases in the middle. CDR3 residues: CASSPTEDPDTQYF. Written as DNA, the CDR3 is TGTGCCAGCAGCCCGACGGAGGACCCAGATACGCAGTATTTT. Full variable domain (missing parts from reference TRBV7-9 and TRBJ2-3): DTGVSQNPRHKITKRGQNVTFRCDPISEHNRLYWYRQTLGQGPEFLTYFQNEAQLEKSRLLSDRFSAERPKGSFSTLEIQRTEQGDSAMYLCASSPTEDPDTQYFGPGTRLTVL.

The chain couples TRBV3-1 to TRBJ1-2; 8 positions match TRBD1. This CDR3 contains 16 residues. The V segment lost 4 bases and the J segment 2 bases; nucleotides outside the gene matches: 9. Germline V lookup: CDR1 LGHDT, CDR2 YNNKEL (reference sequence). The DNA for the CDR3 is TGTGCCAGCAGCCCGCGGGAGGGACAGGCGAACTATGGCTACACCTTC. Its protein product is CASSPREGQANYGYTF.

The chain uses TRBV9 and TRBJ2-3, with TRBD2 identical over 8 bases. CDR3 length equals 16 residues. V gave up 0 bases and J gave up 1 base; unmatched junction bases: 4. CDR1 is SGDLS and CDR2 is YYNGEE in the germline V gene. CDR3 in amino acids: CASSVEGGGRTDTQYF. The CDR3, as DNA: TGTGCCAGCAGCGTAGAAGGCGGGGGGCGCACAGATACGCAGTATTTT.

V usage is TRBV7-9 and J usage is TRBJ2-1, with TRBD1 as a possible D gene (5 bases). This CDR3 is built from 15 residues. Trimming pared 6 bases from V and 8 bases from J, leaving 20 bases between. CDR1 and CDR2 (germline): SEHNR, FQNEAQ (reference sequence). The CDR3 protein is CASRFASGLNHEQFF. CDR3 nucleotide sequence: TGTGCCAGCAGATTCGCGTCAGGGCTAAACCATGAGCAGTTCTTC.

This clonotype was observed a few times. V usage is TRBV20-1 and J usage is TRBJ2-7; D may be TRBD1 or TRBD2 (5 bases each). The CDR3 totals 12 residues. V lost 5 bases and J 3 bases, leaving 11 bases between the germline ends. Per germline, CDR1 DFQATT and CDR2 SNEGSKA (reference sequence). The CDR3 DNA is TGCAGTGCTCGGGACGGAGACTACGAGCAGTACTTC. Protein sequence: CSARDGDYEQYF.

The chain uses TRBV29-1 and TRBJ2-1, with 7 bases matching TRBD1. The V gene's germline CDR1 is SQVTM and CDR2 ANQGSEA. CDR3 length: 13 amino acids. Unmatched junction bases numbered 7, after V lost 5 bases and J lost 6 bases. The DNA of the CDR3 is TGCAGCGTTCCGCGGGCAGGGGGCAATGAGCAGTTCTTC. Its translation is CSVPRAGGNEQFF.

In DNA form, the CDR3 reads TGTGCCTGGAGTGTACCAGAACTGAGCTCTGGGGCCAACGTCCTGACTTTC. This encodes CAWSVPELSSGANVLTF. This chain connects TRBV30 to TRBJ2-6; D is unclear. The V end was cut by 0 bases, the J end by 0 bases, with 12 bases between. The CDR3 sequence is 17 residues long. CDR1 GTSNPN and CDR2 SVGIG come from the germline V gene (reference sequence).

This rearrangement joins TRBV7-2 to TRBJ2-3; 9 nucleotides agree with TRBD2. J gave up 6 bases and V 1 base, and 11 bases lay outside the gene matches. The CDR3 runs 17 residues. The V gene's germline CDR1 is SGHTA and CDR2 FQGNSA. The chain's CDR3 is CASSLVQRGAEGDTQYF. The CDR3 nucleotides read TGTGCCAGCAGCTTAGTACAGCGGGGGGCGGAAGGGGATACGCAGTATTTT.

The V and J genes are TRBV19 and TRBJ1-6, with D possibly TRBD1 on 5 matching bases. CDR1 is LNHDA and CDR2 is SQIVND in the germline V gene (reference sequence). There are 16 residues in the CDR3. The V end was cut by 5 bases, the J end by 1 base, with 12 bases between. Written as DNA, the CDR3 is TGTGCCAGTAGTGAACGGAGGGGTTCCTATAATTCACCCCTCCACTTT. It codes for CASSERRGSYNSPLHF.

The chain combines TRBV30 with TRBJ1-1, with TRBD1 matching 9 bases. J was trimmed by 8 bases and V by 8 bases; bases with no gene match: 9. Germline values: CDR1 GTSNPN, CDR2 SVGIG (reference sequence). This CDR3 spans 12 amino acids. The CDR3 DNA sequence: TGTGCCGGTACAGGGGGCAAGTTAGAAGCTTTCTTT. Translated: CAGTGGKLEAFF.

The chain carries TRBV14 and TRBJ1-1; weak D call: TRBD1 (5 bases). Germline values: CDR1 SGHDN, CDR2 FVKESK. The V end was cut by 4 bases, the J end by 1 base, with 10 bases between. The CDR3 consists of 14 residues. The CDR3 is CASSRDRSNTEAFF. In nucleotides, the CDR3 is TGTGCCAGCAGCCGCGACAGATCGAACACTGAAGCTTTCTTT.

The chain recombines TRBV19 with TRBJ2-7, with D perhaps given as TRBD1 or TRBD2 (5 bases each). The length of the CDR3 is 14 residues. Deletions cut 1 base from V and 3 bases from J, with 10 bases between. Looked up from germline, CDR1 is LNHDA and CDR2 is SQIVND (reference sequence). The CDR3 spells CASSIAGSDYEQYF. CDR3 coding DNA: TGTGCCAGTAGTATAGCAGGGAGTGACTACGAGCAGTACTTC.

This sequence joins TRBV15 and TRBJ1-1; possible D gene TRBD1, 5 bases. The CDR3 has 14 amino acids. Germline V gene sequence: CDR1 LNHNV, CDR2 YYDKDF (reference sequence). The V end was cut by 3 bases, the J end by 9 bases, with 17 bases between. The CDR3 reads CATSSTGNPIQAFF. CDR3 nucleotide sequence: TGTGCCACCAGCAGCACAGGCAATCCAATTCAAGCTTTCTTT. Full variable domain (rest looked up from reference TRBV15 and TRBJ1-1): DAMVIQNPRYQVTQFGKPVTLSCSQTLNHNVMYWYQQKSSQAPKLLFHYYDKDFNNEADTPDNFQSRRPNTSFCFLDIRSPGLGDTAMYLCATSSTGNPIQAFFGQGTRLTVV.

The chain uses TRBV5-6 and TRBJ2-7; the match to TRBD1 covers 7 bases. The junction had 4 bases not matched to a gene; V was cut back by 1 base and J by 3 bases. This CDR3 has 14 amino acids. The germline CDR1 and CDR2 sequences are SGHDT and YYEEEE. The CDR3 DNA sequence: TGTGCCAGCAGCTTGTTGGGACAGAGCTACGAGCAGTACTTC. Protein product: CASSLLGQSYEQYF.

The CDR3 reads CASSWGRQNQETQYF. CDR3 nucleotide sequence: TGTGCCAGCAGTTGGGGCCGACAGAATCAAGAGACCCAGTACTTC. V is TRBV28 and J is TRBJ2-5; the D gene is possibly TRBD1 (5 bases). Trimming removed 4 bases at V and 2 bases at J, with 14 bases between. Germline-derived CDR1 and CDR2 are MDHEN and SYDVKM. The CDR3 is 15 amino acids.

The count of this clonotype is one. This sequence joins TRBV7-9 and TRBJ1-4; D perhaps matches TRBD1 (6 bases). Between the trimmed V and J ends, which lost 5 bases and 3 bases, there was a span of 16 bases. The CDR3 loop spans 16 amino acids. Germline CDR1 and CDR2: SEHNR and FQNEAQ (reference sequence). The CDR3 nucleotides read TGTGCCAGCAGCCCCGTCATGGGGGCCTCTAATGAAAAACTGTTTTTT. Translation gives CASSPVMGASNEKLFF.

A remark on this clonotype: The germline gene is not matched at one end of the junction; a read error may be the cause. J is TRBJ1-5 and V is TRBV12-3 or TRBV12-4; D not resolved. This CDR3 contains 14 residues. CDR3: CASSLGLGNRPQHF. The CDR3 DNA reads as TGTGCCAGCAGCCTCGGGCTGGGGAATCGGCCCCAGCATTTT.